The 19 T cell receptor beta chains below come from one sample, sequenced in a study of T cell responses to AZD1222 COVID-19 vaccine. This table comes from immunoSEQ multiplex PCR, and its TCRdb copy is limited to in-frame clones, with some not included. The sample lists some 87,000 clones; 80% to 90% were seen once. The sample here was peripheral blood, taken on day 0 of AZD1222 vaccination. Receptors were obtained from an adult in good health.

The chain employs TRBV7-6 and TRBJ1-2, with unresolved D. Germline V gene lookup returns CDR1 SGHVS and CDR2 FNYEAQ. The V end was cut by 1 base, the J end by 2 bases, with 14 bases between. CDR3 length equals 16 residues. This chain's CDR3 is CASSLGSRGSNYGYTF. The CDR3 DNA follows: TGTGCCAGCAGCTTAGGTTCCCGGGGATCCAACTATGGCTACACCTTC.

J is TRBJ1-1 and V is TRBV4-2; TRBD1 might be the D (5 bases). This CDR3 spans 16 amino acids. Germline CDR1 reads LGHNA; CDR2 reads YNFKEQ. V was shortened by 1 base and J by 1 base, with 13 bases between the two germline ends. The CDR3 reads CASSQVTGGGNTEAFF. The CDR3 region has the DNA TGTGCCAGCAGCCAAGTTACGGGGGGTGGGAACACTGAAGCTTTCTTT.

The V call is TRBV18, the J call TRBJ1-5; tentative D call: TRBD1 (5 bases). Between the trimmed V and J ends, which lost 5 bases and 3 bases, there was a span of 23 bases. The germline CDR1 and CDR2 sequences are KGHSH and LQKENI. The CDR3 spans 18 residues. CDR3 loop: CASSEGFRQRIINQPQHF. The CDR3 DNA sequence: TGTGCCAGCTCAGAGGGGTTCCGGCAGCGGATAATCAATCAGCCCCAGCATTTT.

This sequence joins TRBV28 and TRBJ2-3; 9 nucleotides line up with TRBD2. Germline V gene sequence: CDR1 MDHEN, CDR2 SYDVKM. V shed 4 bases and J 2 bases; nucleotides not matched to a gene: 7. The CDR3 has 16 amino acids. CDR3: CASSSRLAENTDTQYF. Written as DNA, the CDR3 is TGTGCCAGCAGTTCTCGACTAGCGGAAAACACAGATACGCAGTATTTT.

The chain is built from TRBV5-1 and TRBJ1-1; the match to TRBD1 covers 7 bases. The CDR3 has 14 residues. Germline-derived CDR1 and CDR2 are SGHRS and YFSETQ. The V gene end was trimmed by 2 bases and the J gene end by 4 bases; junction bases not matched to a gene: 5. This CDR3 is CASSFGSGGTEAFF. For the CDR3, the DNA is TGCGCCAGCAGCTTCGGCTCAGGGGGCACTGAAGCTTTCTTT.

J is TRBJ1-3 and V is TRBV14; D not certain. V lost 2 bases and J 0 bases, leaving 14 bases between the germline ends. Germline V gene lookup returns CDR1 SGHDN and CDR2 FVKESK. The CDR3 consists of 17 residues. CDR3 sequence reads: CASSQFLEGFSGNTIYF. CDR3 in DNA: TGTGCCAGCAGCCAATTCCTGGAAGGGTTCTCTGGAAACACCATATATTTT.

This chain connects TRBV18 to TRBJ1-1, with 9 bases identical to TRBD1. This CDR3 contains 16 residues. J was trimmed by 1 base and V by 3 bases; bases with no gene match: 6. The germline V gene has CDR1 KGHSH and CDR2 LQKENI. The CDR3 DNA follows: TGTGCCAGCTCACCCCCGGGACAGGGCCCGAACACTGAAGCTTTCTTT. Protein: CASSPPGQGPNTEAFF.

The chain employs TRBV4-3 and TRBJ2-1; D may be TRBD2 (5 bases). The CDR3 runs to 16 residues. Germline V CDR1 and CDR2: LGHNA, YSLEER. The V and J ends lost 0 bases and 5 bases respectively, with 14 bases between them. The CDR3, as DNA: TGCGCCAGCAGCCAAGATAGCTGGCGGGCTAACAATGAGCAGTTCTTC. This codes for CASSQDSWRANNEQFF.

The rearrangement joins TRBV30 to TRBJ2-6; no clear D. Germline loops: CDR1 GTSNPN, CDR2 SVGIG (reference sequence). Trimming cost V 3 bases and J 0 bases, with 9 bases left between them. The CDR3 sequence is 15 residues long. The CDR3 coding sequence is TGTGCCTGGAGGCAACACAGCTCTGGGGCCAACGTCCTGACTTTC. This sequence encodes CAWRQHSSGANVLTF.

The chain has TRBV13 and TRBJ2-7; D not resolved. CDR1 and CDR2 (germline): PRHDT, FYEKMQ (reference sequence). The CDR3 spans 14 residues. Trimming took off 1 base at V and 3 bases at J, with 10 bases between the two ends. CDR3 sequence reads: CASSLVAGGYEQYF. The CDR3 DNA sequence: TGTGCCAGCAGCTTAGTCGCCGGCGGCTACGAGCAGTACTTC.

The chain links TRBV6-5 to TRBJ2-7; 14 nucleotides line up with TRBD2. The CDR3 has 15 residues. CDR1 and CDR2 from the germline V gene are MNHEY and SVGAGI. J gave up 2 bases and V 4 bases, and 1 base lay outside the gene matches. The CDR3 coding sequence is TGTGCCAGCAGTTTGACTAGCGGGAGGGCCTACGAGCAGTACTTC. Amino acid sequence: CASSLTSGRAYEQYF.

This clone was found a few times. This chain joins TRBV27 and TRBJ2-7; 7 positions match TRBD1. The germline gives CDR1 MNHEY, CDR2 SMNVEV (reference sequence). The CDR3 covers 12 residues. V lost 6 bases to trimming and J lost 7 bases; unmatched junction nucleotides: 6. CDR3 in DNA: TGTGCCAGCAGAAACACAGGGGAAGAGCAGTACTTC. Translated: CASRNTGEEQYF.

The V call is TRBV6-2 or TRBV6-3, the J call TRBJ1-1; the match to TRBD1 covers 9 bases. The ends lost 4 bases at V and 6 bases at J; junction bases unmatched: 21. Germline assignment: CDR1 MNHEY and CDR2 SVGEGT. CDR3 length: 19 residues. The CDR3 reads CASSSKGTGPTRFFPEAFF. As DNA, the CDR3 is TGTGCCAGCAGTTCCAAAGGGACAGGGCCGACTCGTTTTTTCCCTGAAGCTTTCTTT.

This chain connects TRBV28 to TRBJ1-2; a possible D gene is TRBD1 (6 bases). The CDR3 has 14 residues. V lost 2 bases and J lost 6, with 13 bases in between. Looked up from germline, CDR1 is MDHEN and CDR2 is SYDVKM. In DNA, the CDR3 is TGTGCCAGCAGTTTAGGGGGGGCTCCCCATGGCTACACCTTC. It is translated as CASSLGGAPHGYTF.

V usage is TRBV6-2 or TRBV6-3 and J usage is TRBJ1-2; 9 bases agree with TRBD1. Losses at the gene ends were 6 bases for V and 2 bases for J; bases not matched to a gene: 7. Germline V lookup: CDR1 MNHEY, CDR2 SVGEGT. The CDR3 sequence is 15 residues long. CDR3 region: CASSLLTGGNYGYTF. CDR3 coding DNA: TGTGCCAGCAGCCTCTTGACAGGGGGAAACTATGGCTACACCTTC.

This chain connects TRBV19 to TRBJ1-5; the D is unclear. V was pared by 2 bases and J by 3 bases, with 8 bases between. The CDR3 loop spans 14 amino acids. Per germline, CDR1 LNHDA and CDR2 SQIVND (reference sequence). Written as DNA, the CDR3 is TGTGCCAGTAGTATAAGCCGATTCAATCAGCCCCAGCATTTT. Translating gives CASSISRFNQPQHF.

The chain is built from TRBV27 and TRBJ2-1, with D perhaps matching TRBD2 (5 bases). V was trimmed by 1 base and J by 0 bases, leaving 10 bases between them. The CDR3 extends over 16 amino acids. CDR1 MNHEY and CDR2 SMNVEV come from the germline V gene (reference sequence). DNA of the CDR3: TGTGCCAGCAGTTTATTAGCGTTTAGCTCCTACAATGAGCAGTTCTTC. This gives the protein CASSLLAFSSYNEQFF.

The rearrangement uses TRBV27 and TRBJ1-1; 9 positions match TRBD1. Trimming removed 5 bases from V and 0 bases from J; junction bases left unmatched: 7. The CDR3 has 16 amino acids. Germline CDR1 and CDR2: MNHEY and SMNVEV (reference sequence). CDR3 bases: TGTGCCAGCAGTAAAAAGACAGGGGGGATGAACACTGAAGCTTTCTTT. This sequence encodes CASSKKTGGMNTEAFF.

The chain recombines TRBV25-1 with TRBJ1-1; D call uncertain. In germline, CDR1 is MGHDK, CDR2 SYGVNS. Trimming left V 7 bases short and J 0 bases short, with 12 bases between. The CDR3 loop spans 14 amino acids. CDR3 region: CASIQHGLNTEAFF. In DNA, the CDR3 is TGTGCCAGCATACAACACGGCTTGAACACTGAAGCTTTCTTT.